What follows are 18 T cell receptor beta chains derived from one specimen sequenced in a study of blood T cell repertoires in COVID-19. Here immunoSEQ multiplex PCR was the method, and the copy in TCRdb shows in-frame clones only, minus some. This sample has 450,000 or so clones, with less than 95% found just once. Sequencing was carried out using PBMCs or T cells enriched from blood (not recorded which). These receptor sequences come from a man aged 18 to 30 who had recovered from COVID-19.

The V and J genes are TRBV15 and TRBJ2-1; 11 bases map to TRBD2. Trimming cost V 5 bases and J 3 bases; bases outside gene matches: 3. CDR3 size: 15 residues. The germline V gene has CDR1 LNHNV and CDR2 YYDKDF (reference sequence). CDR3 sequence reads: CATSSTSGGYNEQFF. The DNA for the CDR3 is TGTGCCACCAGCTCAACTAGCGGGGGCTACAATGAGCAGTTCTTC.

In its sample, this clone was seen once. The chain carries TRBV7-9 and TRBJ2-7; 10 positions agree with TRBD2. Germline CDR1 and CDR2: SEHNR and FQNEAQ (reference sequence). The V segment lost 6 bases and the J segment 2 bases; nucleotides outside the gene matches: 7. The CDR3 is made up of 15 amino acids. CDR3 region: CASRPGLAETYEQYF. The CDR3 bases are TGTGCCAGCAGACCCGGACTAGCGGAGACCTACGAGCAGTACTTC.

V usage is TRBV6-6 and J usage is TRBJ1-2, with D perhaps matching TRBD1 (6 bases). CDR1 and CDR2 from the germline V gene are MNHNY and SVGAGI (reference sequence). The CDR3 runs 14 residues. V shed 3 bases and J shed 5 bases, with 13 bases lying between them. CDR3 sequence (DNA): TGTGCCAGCAGTTATCCCGACAGGCCTTATGGCTACACCTTC. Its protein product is CASSYPDRPYGYTF.

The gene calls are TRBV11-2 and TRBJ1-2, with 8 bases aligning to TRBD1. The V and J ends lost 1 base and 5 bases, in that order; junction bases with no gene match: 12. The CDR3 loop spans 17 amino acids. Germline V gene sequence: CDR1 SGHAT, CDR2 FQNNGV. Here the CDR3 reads CASSLGRGQVLFYGYTF. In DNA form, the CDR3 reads TGTGCCAGCAGCTTAGGCCGGGGACAGGTTCTCTTTTATGGCTACACCTTC.

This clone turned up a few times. For the CDR3, the DNA is TGTGCCACCAGTGGAGAAAAGGGGACAACTAATGAAAAACTGTTTTTT. Amino acids: CATSGEKGTTNEKLFF. The J gene is TRBJ1-4, the V gene TRBV24-1; D possibly corresponds to TRBD1 (5 bases). Trimming cost V 5 bases and J 0 bases, with 12 bases left between them. Germline CDR1 is KGHDR and CDR2 is SFDVKD. This CDR3 has 16 residues.

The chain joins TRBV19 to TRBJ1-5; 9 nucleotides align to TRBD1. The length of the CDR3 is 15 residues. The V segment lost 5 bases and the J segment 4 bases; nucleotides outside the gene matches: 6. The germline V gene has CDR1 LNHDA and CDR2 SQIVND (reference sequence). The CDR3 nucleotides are TGTGCCAGTAGTCCAGCCGGGACAGGGAATCAGCCCCAGCATTTT. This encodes CASSPAGTGNQPQHF.

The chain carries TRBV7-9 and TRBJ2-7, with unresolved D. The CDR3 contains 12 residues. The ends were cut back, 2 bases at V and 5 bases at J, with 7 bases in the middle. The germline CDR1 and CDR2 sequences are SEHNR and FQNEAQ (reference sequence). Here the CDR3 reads CASSLTRDEQYF. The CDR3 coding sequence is TGTGCCAGCAGCTTAACCCGGGACGAGCAGTACTTC.

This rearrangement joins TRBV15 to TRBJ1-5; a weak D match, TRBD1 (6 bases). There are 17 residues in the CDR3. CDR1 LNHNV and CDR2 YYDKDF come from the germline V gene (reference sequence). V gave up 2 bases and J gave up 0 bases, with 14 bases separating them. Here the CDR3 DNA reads TGTGCCACCAGCAGAAATATTGGACAGTATAGCAATCAGCCCCAGCATTTT. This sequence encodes CATSRNIGQYSNQPQHF.

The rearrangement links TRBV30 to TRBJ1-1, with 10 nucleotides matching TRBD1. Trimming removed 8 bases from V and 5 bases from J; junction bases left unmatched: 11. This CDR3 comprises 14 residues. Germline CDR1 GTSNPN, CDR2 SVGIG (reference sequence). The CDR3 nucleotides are TGTGCCGGACGGGACAGGGGATTTGTTACTGAAGCTTTCTTT. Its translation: CAGRDRGFVTEAFF.

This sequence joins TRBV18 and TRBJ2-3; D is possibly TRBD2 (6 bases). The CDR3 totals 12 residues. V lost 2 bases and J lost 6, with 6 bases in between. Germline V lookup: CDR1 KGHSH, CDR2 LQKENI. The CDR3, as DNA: TGTGCCAGCTCACCAGGGGGGGATACGCAGTATTTT. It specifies CASSPGGDTQYF.

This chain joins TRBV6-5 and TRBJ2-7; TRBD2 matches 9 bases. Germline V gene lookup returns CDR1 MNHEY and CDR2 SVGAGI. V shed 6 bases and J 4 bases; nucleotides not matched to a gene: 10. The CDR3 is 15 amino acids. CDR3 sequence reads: CASSASSGRNYEQYF. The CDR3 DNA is TGTGCCAGCAGCGCCTCGAGCGGGAGGAATTACGAGCAGTACTTC.

Written as DNA, the CDR3 is TGTGCCAGCAGTTTGGGTGGCGGAACACCCCTCCACTTT. This gives the protein CASSLGGGTPLHF. This sequence joins TRBV12-3 or TRBV12-4 and TRBJ1-6; D remains ambiguous. The CDR3 extends over 13 amino acids. Deletions cut 3 bases from V and 11 bases from J, with 11 bases between.

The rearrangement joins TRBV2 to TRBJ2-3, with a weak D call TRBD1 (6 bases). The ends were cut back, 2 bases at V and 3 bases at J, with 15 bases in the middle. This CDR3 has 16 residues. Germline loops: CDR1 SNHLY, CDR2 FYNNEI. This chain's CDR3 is CASSETTGRSTDTQYF. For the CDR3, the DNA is TGTGCCAGCAGTGAAACTACAGGGCGGTCGACAGATACGCAGTATTTT.

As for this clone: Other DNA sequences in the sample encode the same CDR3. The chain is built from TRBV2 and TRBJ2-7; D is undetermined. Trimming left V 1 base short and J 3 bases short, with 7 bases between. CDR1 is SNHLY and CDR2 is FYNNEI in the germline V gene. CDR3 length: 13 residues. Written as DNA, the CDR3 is TGTGCCAGCAGTGAAGACAGAGACTACGAGCAGTACTTC. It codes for CASSEDRDYEQYF. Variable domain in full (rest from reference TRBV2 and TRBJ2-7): EPEVTQTPSHQVTQMGQEVILRCVPISNHLYFYWYRQILGQKVEFLVSFYNNEISEKSEIFDDQFSVERPDGSNFTLKIRSTKLEDSAMYFCASSEDRDYEQYFGPGTRLTVT.

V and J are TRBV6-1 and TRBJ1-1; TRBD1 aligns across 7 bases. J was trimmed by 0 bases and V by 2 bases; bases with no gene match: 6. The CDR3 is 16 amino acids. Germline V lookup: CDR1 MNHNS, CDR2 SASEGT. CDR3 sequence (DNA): TGTGCCAGCAGTGAACGGACAGGCAGTCTGAACACTGAAGCTTTCTTT. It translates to CASSERTGSLNTEAFF.

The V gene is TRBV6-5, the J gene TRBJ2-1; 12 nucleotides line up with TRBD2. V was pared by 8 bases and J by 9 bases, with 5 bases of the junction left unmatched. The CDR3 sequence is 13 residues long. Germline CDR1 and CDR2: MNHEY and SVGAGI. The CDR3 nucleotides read TGTGCCAGCCGGACTAGCGGGAAGGGTGAGCAGTTCTTC. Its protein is CASRTSGKGEQFF.

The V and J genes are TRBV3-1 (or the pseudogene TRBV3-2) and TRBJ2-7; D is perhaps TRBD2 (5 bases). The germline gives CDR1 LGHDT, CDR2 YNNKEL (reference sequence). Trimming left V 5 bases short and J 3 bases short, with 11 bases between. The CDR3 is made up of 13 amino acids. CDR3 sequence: CASSNLASYEQYF. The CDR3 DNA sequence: TGTGCCAGCAGCAACCTAGCTAGCTACGAGCAGTACTTC.

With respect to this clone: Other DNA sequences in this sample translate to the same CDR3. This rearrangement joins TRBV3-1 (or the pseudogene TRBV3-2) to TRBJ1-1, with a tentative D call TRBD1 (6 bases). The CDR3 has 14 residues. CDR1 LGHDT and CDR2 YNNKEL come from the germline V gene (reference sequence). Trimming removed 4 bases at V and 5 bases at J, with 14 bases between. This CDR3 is CASSPGGGGTEAFF. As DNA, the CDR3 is TGTGCCAGCAGCCCCGGAGGGGGAGGGACTGAAGCTTTCTTT.